Sequencing of this TCR beta chain was carried out in a study of T cell repertoires in cytomegalovirus infection. Study background: It can be stated that public TCR beta signatures indicated CMV infection as well as a matching HLA type.

Trimming cost V 2 bases and J 2 bases, with 8 bases left between them. Germline CDR1 reads SGHDN; CDR2 reads FVKESK. CDR3 length: 14 amino acids. MiXCR, applied by TCRdb to the reads, yields one record per CDR3 protein. The table records just under 550,000 distinct CDR3 sequences, around 27% of them present only once. This clonotype originated in a human donor in good health (CMV status not recorded). Some clones in this sample may be carry-over from other donors' samples. The chain uses TRBV14 and TRBJ2-3, with D hard to call. The sequenced sample consisted of PBMCs. The CDR3 protein is CASSQMRPTDTQYF. As DNA, the CDR3 is TGTGCCAGCAGCCAAATGAGACCCACAGATACGCAGTATTTT.